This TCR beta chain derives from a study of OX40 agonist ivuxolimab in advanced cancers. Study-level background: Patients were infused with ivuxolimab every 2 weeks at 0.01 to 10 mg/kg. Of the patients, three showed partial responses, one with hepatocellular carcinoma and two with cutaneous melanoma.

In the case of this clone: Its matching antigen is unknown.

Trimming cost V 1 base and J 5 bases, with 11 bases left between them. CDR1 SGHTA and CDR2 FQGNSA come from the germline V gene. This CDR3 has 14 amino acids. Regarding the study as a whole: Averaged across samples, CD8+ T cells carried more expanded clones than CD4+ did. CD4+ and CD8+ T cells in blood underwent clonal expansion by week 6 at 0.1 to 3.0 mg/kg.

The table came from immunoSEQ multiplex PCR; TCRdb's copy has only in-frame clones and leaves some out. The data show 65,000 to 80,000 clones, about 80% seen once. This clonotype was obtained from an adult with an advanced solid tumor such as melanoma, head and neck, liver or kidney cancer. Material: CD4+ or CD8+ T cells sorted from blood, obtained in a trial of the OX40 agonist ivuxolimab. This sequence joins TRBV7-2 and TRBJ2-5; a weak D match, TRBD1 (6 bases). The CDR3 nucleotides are TGTGCCAGCAGCTTAGGGACAGTAAGGGAGACCCAGTACTTC. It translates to CASSLGTVRETQYF.